A single sample is the source of the 29 T cell receptor beta chains below, sequenced in a study of T cell clonality in common variable immunodeficiency. Measured with immunoSEQ multiplex PCR; TCRdb has only the in-frame clones, and not every one. Observed in the sample are 35,000 to 50,000 clones, none of them singletons. The sequenced sample consisted of peripheral blood mononuclear cells. The receptors were sampled from a person aged 18-69 years in good health.

This clone was counted many times. The CDR3 goes on 3 residues after the read ends, and that part is filled in from the germline J gene. The chain couples TRBV20-1 to TRBJ2-1; the match to TRBD2 covers 7 bases. Germline-derived CDR1 and CDR2 are DFQATT and SNEGSKA (reference sequence). With V trimmed by 2 bases and J by 2 bases, 12 bases remained unmatched. This CDR3 is 17 amino acids long. CDR3: CSARNPSRGDPYNEQFF. The sequenced part of the CDR3 DNA is TGCAGTGCTAGAAACCCCTCTCGGGGGGACCCCTACAATGAG.

This clone has a count of ten or more. The read gets to within 3 residues of the CDR3 end, and the germline J gene fills in the rest. The chain joins TRBV11-2 to TRBJ2-2; weak D call: TRBD2 (6 bases). Germline CDR1 reads SGHAT; CDR2 reads FQNNGV. V gave up 1 base and J gave up 4 bases, with 10 bases separating them. The length of the CDR3 is 15 residues. CDR3 DNA, as far as it was read: TGTGCCAGCAGCTTAGTCTTGGGGGGCACCGGGGAG. Amino acid sequence: CASSLVLGGTGE. The whole CDR3 sequence is CASSLVLGGTGELFF.

Many counts were recorded for this clone. The DNA ends 3 residues before the CDR3 does, and the rest of the CDR3 is filled in from the germline J gene. The chain is built from TRBV6-2 or TRBV6-3 and TRBJ2-5; 8 nucleotides line up with TRBD1. Germline loops: CDR1 MNHEY, CDR2 SVGEGT. The CDR3 covers 16 residues. After removal of 5 bases from V and 4 bases from J, the junction contained 12 bases not matched to a gene. The CDR3 reads CASSPRTGLSSETQYF. CDR3 DNA (partial): TGTGCCAGCAGTCCCCGGACAGGGTTGAGTTCAGAGACC.

This clone was counted ten times or more. The read falls 3 residues short of the CDR3 end, and the missing part is taken from the germline J gene. J is TRBJ1-1 and V is TRBV10-3, with a possible D match to TRBD1 (5 bases). V lost 3 bases and J lost 1, with 6 bases in between. The CDR3 spans 13 residues. The germline V gene encodes CDR1 ENHRY and CDR2 SYGVKD. Partial CDR3 DNA: TGTGCCATCAGTGAAAGGGGGAACACTGAA. Its translation: CAISERGNTE. The whole CDR3 region reads CAISERGNTEAFF.

This clone came up many times. From the germline J gene comes the end of the CDR3, since the read stops 3 residues before it. The rearrangement uses TRBV6-2 or TRBV6-3 and TRBJ1-1; weak D call: TRBD1 (5 bases). Germline V lookup: CDR1 MNHEY, CDR2 SVGEGT. Trimming pared 2 bases from V and 6 bases from J, leaving 19 bases between. The CDR3 contains 16 residues. This CDR3 is CASSYGQGTFVSEAFF. The sequenced CDR3 bases are TGTGCCAGCAGTTACGGGCAGGGAACTTTCGTCTCTGAA.

This clone was picked up many times. The read falls 3 residues short of the CDR3 end, and the missing part is taken from the germline J gene. This sequence joins TRBV2 and TRBJ2-3; 8 nucleotides line up with TRBD1. Per germline, CDR1 SNHLY and CDR2 FYNNEI. V gave up 5 bases and J gave up 4 bases; unmatched junction bases: 5. CDR3 size: 14 residues. The DNA read from the CDR3 is TGTGCCAGCAGTCAAGACAGGGGCCCAGATACG. It codes for CASSQDRGPDT. The full-length CDR3 reads as CASSQDRGPDTQYF.

This clone was counted many times. With the read ending 3 residues before the CDR3 end, the germline J gene is used to fill in that end. J is TRBJ2-3 and V is TRBV19; possibly TRBD2 for D (6 bases). The CDR3 is made up of 14 amino acids. Germline values: CDR1 LNHDA, CDR2 SQIVND (reference sequence). Trimming pared 6 bases from V and 2 bases from J, leaving 12 bases between. Incomplete CDR3 DNA: TGTGCCAGTAGCAGCGGGTCCTACACAGATACG. As protein: CASSSGSYTDT. In full, the CDR3 is CASSSGSYTDTQYF.

This clone was seen repeatedly, ten times or more. Coverage ceases 3 residues before the CDR3 finishes, and the germline J gene fills in the end. The rearrangement links TRBV30 to TRBJ2-2; no definite D call. V gave up 4 bases and J gave up 5 bases, with 5 bases separating them. The CDR3 is made up of 11 amino acids. CDR1 is GTSNPN and CDR2 is SVGIG in the germline V gene (reference sequence). Incomplete CDR3 DNA: TGTGCCTGGACACGGACCGGGGAG. Protein product: CAWTRTGE. The CDR3 in its entirety is CAWTRTGELFF.

Ten or more counts support this clone. The CDR3 end lies 3 residues beyond the end of the read and is filled in from the germline J gene. This rearrangement joins TRBV7-9 to TRBJ1-1; D is unresolved. V was clipped by 1 base and J by 7 bases, with 10 bases between them. The length of the CDR3 is 13 residues. Looked up from germline, CDR1 is SEHNR and CDR2 is FQNEAQ (reference sequence). The CDR3 region is CASSLGSQYEAFF. Partial CDR3 DNA: TGTGCCAGCAGCTTAGGGTCGCAGTATGAA.

This clone was found many times. Read data end 3 residues before the CDR3 end; the end is taken from the germline J gene. The chain has TRBV19 and TRBJ2-3; 7 bases are shared with TRBD1. CDR3 length equals 13 residues. Germline V lookup: CDR1 LNHDA, CDR2 SQIVND (reference sequence). CDR3 bases read: TGTGCCAGTAGTAGCGACAGGGTACGGGCG. Translated, it gives CASSSDRVRA. The whole CDR3 is CASSSDRVRAQYF. Full variable domain (outside the CDR3, taken from reference TRBV19 and TRBJ2-3): DGGITQSPKYLFRKEGQNVTLSCEQNLNHDAMYWYRQDPGQGLRLIYYSQIVNDFQKGDIAEGYSVSREKKESFPLTVTSAQKNPTAFYLCASSSDRVRAQYFGPGTRLTVL.

This clone has ten or more counts. The missing CDR3 end, 3 residues past where the read stops, is filled in from the germline J gene. The chain couples TRBV7-8 to TRBJ1-3; D not resolved. Germline CDR1 reads SGHVS; CDR2 reads FQNEAQ. V lost 5 bases and J lost 4, with 15 bases in between. The CDR3 runs to 15 residues. The DNA read from the CDR3 is TGTGCCAGCAGCCCCCCAAGGGCCCCAGGAAACACC. The encoded protein is CASSPPRAPGNT. The entire CDR3 sequence reads CASSPPRAPGNTIYF.

This clone was observed many times. The DNA ends 3 residues before the CDR3 does, and the rest of the CDR3 is filled in from the germline J gene. J is TRBJ2-3 and V is TRBV19, with TRBD2 as a possible D gene (6 bases). The CDR3 has 15 residues. Trimming left V 7 bases short and J 2 bases short, with 16 bases between. Germline V gene data show CDR1 as LNHDA and CDR2 as SQIVND (reference sequence). The CDR3 loop reads CASKALGGATDTQYF. CDR3 bases read: TGTGCCAGTAAAGCGTTGGGCGGGGCCACAGATACG.

This clone is medium-sized. The read comes to an end 3 residues before the CDR3 does, leaving the germline J gene to fill in the end. The genes are TRBV29-1 and TRBJ1-1; 10 nucleotides line up with TRBD1. The CDR3 runs 14 residues. Germline loops: CDR1 SQVTM, CDR2 ANQGSEA. V shed 6 bases, J shed 1 base, and the junction held 5 bases outside the gene matches. CDR3 protein: CSVTGGQGNTEAFF. The part of the CDR3 DNA that was read is TGCAGCGTGACAGGGGGCCAGGGGAACACTGAA.

This clone was counted many times. With the read ending 3 residues before the CDR3 end, the germline J gene is used to fill in that end. The rearrangement uses TRBV30 and TRBJ2-7; 9 positions match TRBD1. V shed 1 base and J 2 bases; nucleotides not matched to a gene: 6. This CDR3 contains 15 residues. The V gene's germline CDR1 is GTSNPN and CDR2 SVGIG (reference sequence). CDR3 in amino acids: CAWSAPGTGTYEQYF. The covered CDR3 bases are TGTGCCTGGAGTGCTCCGGGGACAGGGACCTACGAG.

This clone was counted many times. The read stops 3 residues short of the end of the CDR3; the missing end is completed from the germline J gene. Other DNA sequences of this sample code for an identical CDR3. The chain combines TRBV30 with TRBJ1-2; 9 bases fit TRBD1. Germline trimming cut 0 bases from V and 1 base from J; bases unmatched to any gene: 6. Germline CDR1 reads GTSNPN; CDR2 reads SVGIG (reference sequence). This CDR3 contains 16 residues. The sequenced CDR3 bases are TGTGCCTGGAGTGTGTATTGGGACAGGGTTAACTATGGC. Translated: CAWSVYWDRVNYG. In full, the CDR3 reads CAWSVYWDRVNYGYTF.

The sample holds many counts of this clone. The part of the CDR3 DNA that was read is TGTGCCAGCCTCGGTGACTCCTACGAG. This codes for CASLGDSYE. The entire CDR3 is CASLGDSYEQYF. The rearrangement joins TRBV6-2 or TRBV6-3 to TRBJ2-7; D not resolved. The observed sequence ends 3 residues before the CDR3 terminus, with the missing tail filled in from the germline J gene. The length of the CDR3 is 12 residues. Germline CDR1 is MNHEY and CDR2 is SVGEGT. The germline V and J ends were trimmed by 8 bases and 0 bases, with 8 bases remaining between them.

This clone was picked up many times. The sequence runs out 3 residues before the end of the CDR3; the remainder is reconstructed from the germline J gene. The chain carries TRBV12-3 or TRBV12-4 and TRBJ1-2, with 7 bases identical to TRBD1. Trimming at V came to 5 bases and at J to 6 bases, leaving 9 bases not matched to a gene. CDR3 size: 14 residues. The DNA read from the CDR3 is TGTGCCAGCAGTAGGACGGGACAGCTACATGGC. Its translation: CASSRTGQLHG. Given in full, the CDR3 is CASSRTGQLHGYTF.

This clone was recorded at least ten times. The read terminates 3 residues before the CDR3 end, so the remaining end is supplied by the germline J gene. V usage is TRBV5-6 and J usage is TRBJ2-5, with D possibly matching TRBD2 (6 bases). The CDR3 runs to 14 residues. The V gene's germline CDR1 is SGHDT and CDR2 YYEEEE. Trimming took 3 bases from V and 5 from J, leaving 14 bases between them. The sequenced CDR3 bases are TGTGCCAGCAGCTCCTGGCGGGGAGACGAGACC. Amino acid sequence: CASSSWRGDET. In full, the CDR3 is CASSSWRGDETQYF.

The table lists this clone with many counts. The CDR3 extends 3 residues past the end of the read, so its final part is completed from the germline J gene. The chain has TRBV20-1 and TRBJ2-5, with 9 bases matching TRBD1. The CDR3 consists of 14 residues. The V gene end was trimmed by 0 bases and the J gene end by 6 bases; junction bases not matched to a gene: 5. CDR1 is DFQATT, CDR2 SNEGSKA, per germline (reference sequence). The CDR3 loop reads CSAREQGAAKTQYF. The covered CDR3 bases are TGCAGTGCTAGAGAACAGGGGGCAGCGAAGACC.

On this clone: Read coverage stops 3 residues before the CDR3 terminus; the germline J gene supplies the remainder. This rearrangement joins TRBV5-1 to TRBJ2-1, with 9 bases aligning to TRBD1. Trimming cost V 4 bases and J 6 bases; bases outside gene matches: 11. Germline V gene lookup returns CDR1 SGHRS and CDR2 YFSETQ. CDR3 length: 16 amino acids. The CDR3 is CASSTQGARQGNEQFF. The sequenced part of the CDR3 DNA is TGCGCCAGCAGCACACAGGGGGCCAGACAGGGCAATGAG.

Concerning this clone itself: The read is 3 residues too short to cover the CDR3 end, so that end is filled in from the germline J gene. The chain combines TRBV19 with TRBJ1-2, with 9 positions matching TRBD1. This CDR3 contains 14 residues. CDR1 LNHDA and CDR2 SQIVND come from the germline V gene (reference sequence). CDR3 loop: CASPLWTGVYDYTF. The sequenced part of the CDR3 DNA is TGTGCCAGCCCCTTGTGGACAGGGGTCTACGAC.

There are many counts of this clone. The junction does not match germline at one end; this may be a read error. The read falls 3 residues short of the CDR3 end, and the missing part is taken from the germline J gene. V gene TRBV4-2 combines with J gene TRBJ1-6, with a weak D call TRBD1 (6 bases). The CDR3 consists of 16 residues. Germline V CDR1 and CDR2: LGHNA, YNFKEQ. CDR3 sequence: CASSQARGSPNSPLHF. The sequenced part of the CDR3 DNA is TGCGCCAGCAGCCAAGCGAGGGGGAGTCCCAATTCACCC.

This clone was counted ten times or more. With the read ending 3 residues before the CDR3 end, the germline J gene is used to fill in that end. The chain employs TRBV10-1 and TRBJ2-7, with unresolved D. This CDR3 contains 14 residues. Trimming cost V 3 bases and J 5 bases, with 14 bases left between them. The germline V gene has CDR1 WNHNN and CDR2 SYGVQD (reference sequence). The CDR3 spells CASSDAGRLDEQYF. The sequenced CDR3 bases are TGCGCCAGCAGTGATGCCGGCAGGTTAGACGAG.

This clone was recorded many times. Read coverage stops 3 residues before the CDR3 terminus; the germline J gene supplies the remainder. The rearrangement uses TRBV5-6 and TRBJ1-5, with D uncertain. Germline lookup yields CDR1 SGHDT and CDR2 YYEEEE. The CDR3 has 15 amino acids. The V end lost 1 base, the J end lost 6 bases, and 14 bases lay between the germline ends. CDR3 sequence: CASSLFALAGQPQHF. The part of the CDR3 DNA that was read is TGTGCCAGCAGCTTGTTCGCTTTGGCGGGTCAGCCC.

In its sample, this clone was seen many times. The read stops 3 residues short of the end of the CDR3; the missing end is completed from the germline J gene. V and J are TRBV20-1 and TRBJ2-7, with TRBD2 identical over 10 bases. The V segment lost 4 bases and the J segment 1 base; nucleotides outside the gene matches: 13. Germline V gene sequence: CDR1 DFQATT, CDR2 SNEGSKA (reference sequence). This CDR3 spans 17 amino acids. The CDR3 loop is CSAINPGASGSSYEQYF. The part of the CDR3 DNA that was read is TGCAGTGCTATCAACCCTGGGGCTAGCGGGAGTTCCTACGAG.

As concerns this clone: The sequenced fragment ends 3 residues before the CDR3 boundary, so the rest is inferred from the germline J gene. The chain links TRBV7-9 to TRBJ1-2; 11 bases fit TRBD1. Germline CDR1 SEHNR, CDR2 FQNEAQ (reference sequence). The CDR3 consists of 14 residues. CDR3 bases read: TGTGCCAGCAGCTACCGGGACAGGGGGAACGAC. This codes for CASSYRDRGND. The whole CDR3 protein reads CASSYRDRGNDYTF. The full variable domain, in which reference TRBV7-9 and TRBJ1-2 provide the parts outside the CDR3, is DTGVSQNPRHKITKRGQNVTFRCDPISEHNRLYWYRQTLGQGPEFLTYFQNEAQLEKSRLLSDRFSAERPKGSFSTLEIQRTEQGDSAMYLCASSYRDRGNDYTFGSGTRLTVV.

This clone appeared many times. CDR3 in amino acids: CASRKTQGKNEQYF. The part of the CDR3 DNA that was read is TGTGCCAGTCGCAAAACCCAGGGGAAGAACGAG. V usage is TRBV19 and J usage is TRBJ2-7; perhaps TRBD1 as D (6 bases). The sequenced fragment ends 3 residues before the CDR3 boundary, so the rest is inferred from the germline J gene. Germline V lookup: CDR1 LNHDA, CDR2 SQIVND (reference sequence). This CDR3 contains 14 residues. V lost 8 bases and J lost 5, with 19 bases in between.

This clone was recorded at least ten times. From the germline J gene comes the end of the CDR3, since the read stops 3 residues before it. The V gene is TRBV12-3 or TRBV12-4, the J gene TRBJ2-1; possible D gene TRBD2, 6 bases. V lost 4 bases, J lost 8 bases, and 12 bases lay in between. This CDR3 region has 13 residues. CDR3 sequence reads: CASSSTRRDEQFF. CDR3 bases read: TGTGCCAGCAGTTCGACTAGAAGGGATGAG.

This clone has at least ten counts. The CDR3: CAWSGGLKGYTF. The covered CDR3 bases are TGTGCCTGGAGTGGGGGACTTAAGGGC. V gene TRBV30 combines with J gene TRBJ1-2; tentative D call: TRBD1 (5 bases). The read ends 3 residues early relative to the CDR3; the germline J gene fills the gap. Germline V CDR1 and CDR2: GTSNPN, SVGIG (reference sequence). The CDR3 spans 12 residues.